These 13 T cell receptor beta chains originate from one sample sequenced in a study of tumor and adjacent non-tumor tissue in lung cancer. No cell sorting was done before RNA was extracted from the tissue. Three rounds of nested PCR, following a modified ARM-PCR protocol, produced the TCRbeta library. TCRdb processed the multiplex PCR reads anew with MiXCR; each CDR3 protein has one entry. The sample includes under 140,000 distinct CDR3 sequences, approximately 87% seen only once; the top ten take approximately 22%. The specimen sequenced was lung tumor tissue. These receptors were taken from a man between 65 and 79 years old with non-small cell lung cancer.

V is TRBV12-3 or TRBV12-4 and J is TRBJ2-3, with 8 nucleotides matching TRBD2. V lost 6 bases, J lost 10 bases, and 15 bases stayed unmatched. The CDR3 runs to 15 residues. CDR3 residues: CASRTPGVTGGAQYF. CDR3 in DNA: TGTGCCAGCAGAACCCCGGGAGTAACGGGGGGGGCGCAGTATTTT.

With regard to this clonotype: A junction boundary mismatches the germline segment, possibly from a read error. The chain uses TRBV4-1 and TRBJ1-1, with TRBD1 as a possible D gene (6 bases). The CDR3 is made up of 15 amino acids. From germline, CDR1 is MGHRA and CDR2 YSYEKL. This chain's CDR3 is CASSQGQDWNTEAFF. The CDR3 region has the DNA TGCGCCAGCAGCCAAGGACAGGACTGGAACACCGAAGCTTTCTTT.

About this clonotype itself: One end of the junction does not line up with germline, which may come from a read error. The chain joins TRBV6-2 or TRBV6-3 to TRBJ2-7; 7 bases are shared with TRBD2. The CDR3 runs 17 residues. The V gene's germline CDR1 is MNHEY and CDR2 SVGEGT. CDR3 coding DNA: TGTGCCAGCAGTTCCCGCTGGCTAGCGGAGACCCCCTATGAGCAGTACTTC. Translating it yields CASSSRWLAETPYEQYF.

Worth noting for this clonotype: A read error may be the cause here, since a much bigger clone is one base away. Here the CDR3 DNA reads TGTGCCAGCAGTTATAGTGAAAAACTGTTTTTT. The encoded protein is CASSYSEKLFF. V is TRBV28 and J is TRBJ1-4; no definite D call. Trimming removed 4 bases at V and 7 bases at J, with 4 bases between. The CDR3 runs 11 residues. Germline lookup yields CDR1 MDHEN and CDR2 SYDVKM. The variable domain in full, with the rest retrieved from reference TRBV28 and TRBJ1-4, is DVKVTQSSRYLVKRTGEKVFLECVQDMDHENMFWYRQDPGLGLRLIYFSYDVKMKEKGDIPEGYSVSREKKERFSLILESASTNQTSMYLCASSYSEKLFFGSGTQLSVL.

Comments on this clonotype: A much bigger clone sits one base away, suggesting this may be a read error. The chain is built from TRBV6-2 or TRBV6-3 and TRBJ1-4; D gene uncertain. The V end lost 0 bases, the J end lost 6 bases, and 11 bases lay between the germline ends. The CDR3 sequence is 15 residues long. Germline-derived CDR1 and CDR2 are MNHEY and SVGEGT. The DNA of the CDR3 is TGTGCCAGCAGTTACTCCCGGCTAAAAGATGAAAAACTGTTTTTT. As protein: CASSYSRLKDEKLFF.

To note about this clonotype: The junction differs from germline at one of its ends, possibly a read error. This chain joins TRBV6-5 and TRBJ1-1; tentative D call: TRBD1 (5 bases). The CDR3 spans 13 residues. CDR1 is MNHEY and CDR2 is SVGAGI in the germline V gene. The CDR3 here is CASSRGLNTEALF. For the CDR3, the DNA is TGTGCCAGCAGTAGGGGATTAAACACAGAAGCTTTATTT.

The chain carries TRBV4-3 and TRBJ2-1; 8 bases line up with TRBD2. CDR1 is LGHNA, CDR2 YSLEER, per germline. V shed 0 bases, J shed 16 bases, and the junction held 20 bases outside the gene matches. The CDR3 extends over 17 amino acids. The CDR3 bases are TGCGCCAGCAGCCAAGACTCAGCGGGAGCTGAATACGATGATCAATTCTTC. This sequence encodes CASSQDSAGAEYDDQFF.

This sequence joins TRBV11-2 and TRBJ2-3, with 7 bases lining up with TRBD1. The germline CDR1 and CDR2 sequences are SGHAT and FQNNGV. The CDR3 has 14 amino acids. V shed 8 bases, J shed 11 bases, and the junction held 16 bases outside the gene matches. CDR3 sequence reads: CASGSQGFSNVQYF. The CDR3, as DNA: TGTGCCAGCGGCTCACAGGGGTTCTCAAATGTGCAGTATTTT.

With regard to this clonotype: Because the CDR3 is missing its conserved closing phenylalanine or tryptophan, this is likely a read error. The J gene is TRBJ2-4, the V gene TRBV20-1; D gene ambiguous. CDR3 length: 13 residues. Germline assignment: CDR1 DFQATT and CDR2 SNEGSKA (reference sequence). V gave up 5 bases and J gave up 4 bases, with 12 bases separating them. The CDR3 DNA reads as TGCAGTGCTGTCAAAGTAGCAAAAAACATTCAGTACATA. It encodes CSAVKVAKNIQYI.

A remark on this clonotype: The CDR3 end shows no conserved phenylalanine or tryptophan, and so a read error is likely. No DNA is shown, since the ends of the CDR3 on it are uncertain; the CDR3 is the one TCRdb lists. The V gene is TRBV12-3 or TRBV12-4, the J gene TRBJ2-7. Including both end residues, the CDR3 is 13 amino acids long. This CDR3 is CASSSRGDYERYL.

This clonotype occurred a few times. The gene calls are TRBV20-1 and TRBJ1-2, with D possibly TRBD1 on 5 matching bases. This CDR3 comprises 13 residues. With 0 bases removed from V and 6 bases from J, the gap between germline ends came to 11 bases. Looked up from germline, CDR1 is DFQATT and CDR2 is SNEGSKA (reference sequence). CDR3 sequence (DNA): TGCAGTGCTAGAGAGGGGGGGTGGAATGGCTACACCTTC. Protein sequence: CSAREGGWNGYTF.

V and J are TRBV10-3 and TRBJ1-1; 7 bases are a match to TRBD1. The CDR3 covers 13 residues. The trim removed 2 bases at V and 12 bases at J, leaving 9 bases unmatched. Germline assignment: CDR1 ENHRY and CDR2 SYGVKD. CDR3 residues: CAISEGQDTETFF. CDR3 bases: TGTGCCATCAGTGAGGGACAGGACACCGAAACTTTCTTT.

The chain has TRBV6-2 or TRBV6-3 and TRBJ2-7; D could derive from TRBD1 or TRBD2 (5 bases each). CDR1 MNHEY and CDR2 SVGEGT come from the germline V gene. The CDR3 runs 15 residues. The DNA for the CDR3 is TGTGCCAGCAGTTACATGGGACGGTATCCCTACAAGCAGTACGTC. It yields the protein CASSYMGRYPYKQYV.